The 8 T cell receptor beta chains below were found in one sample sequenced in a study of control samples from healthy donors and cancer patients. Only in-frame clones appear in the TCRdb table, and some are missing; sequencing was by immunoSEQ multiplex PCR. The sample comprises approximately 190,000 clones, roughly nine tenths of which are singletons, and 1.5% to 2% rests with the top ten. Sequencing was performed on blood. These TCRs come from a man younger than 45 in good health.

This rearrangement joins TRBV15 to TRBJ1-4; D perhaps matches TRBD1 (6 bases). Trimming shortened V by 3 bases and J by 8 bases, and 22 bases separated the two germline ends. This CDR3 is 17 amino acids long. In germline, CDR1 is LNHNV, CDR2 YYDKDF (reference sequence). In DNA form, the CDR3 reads TGTGCCACCAGCAGCGACCTGAAACCGACAGGCCGGGAAAAACTGTTTTTT. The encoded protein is CATSSDLKPTGREKLFF. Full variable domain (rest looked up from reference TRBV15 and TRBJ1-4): DAMVIQNPRYQVTQFGKPVTLSCSQTLNHNVMYWYQQKSSQAPKLLFHYYDKDFNNEADTPDNFQSRRPNTSFCFLDIRSPGLGDTAMYLCATSSDLKPTGREKLFFGSGTQLSVL.

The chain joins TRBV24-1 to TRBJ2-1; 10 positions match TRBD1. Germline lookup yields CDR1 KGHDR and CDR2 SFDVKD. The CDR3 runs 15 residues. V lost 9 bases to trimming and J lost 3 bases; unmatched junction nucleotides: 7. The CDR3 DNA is TGTGCCACCGGCCTAGGGACAGGGGTCTACAATGAGCAGTTCTTC. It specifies CATGLGTGVYNEQFF.

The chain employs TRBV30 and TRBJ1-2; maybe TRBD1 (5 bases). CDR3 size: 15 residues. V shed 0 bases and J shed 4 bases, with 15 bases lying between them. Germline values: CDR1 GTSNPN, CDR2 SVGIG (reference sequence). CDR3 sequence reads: CAWSVSGNNVYGYTF. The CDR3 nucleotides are TGTGCCTGGAGTGTATCAGGGAACAATGTCTATGGCTACACCTTC.

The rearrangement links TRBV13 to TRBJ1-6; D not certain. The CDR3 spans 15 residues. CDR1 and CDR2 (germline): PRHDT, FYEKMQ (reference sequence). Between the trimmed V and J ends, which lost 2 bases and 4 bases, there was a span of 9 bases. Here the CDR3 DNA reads TGTGCCAGCAGCTTAATGGCAGCTTATAATTCACCCCTCCACTTT. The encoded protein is CASSLMAAYNSPLHF.

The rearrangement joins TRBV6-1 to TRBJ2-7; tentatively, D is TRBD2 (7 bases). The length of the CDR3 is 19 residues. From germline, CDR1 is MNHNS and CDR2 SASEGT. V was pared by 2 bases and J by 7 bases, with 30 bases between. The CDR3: CASSEMVGGAVLPPWEQYF. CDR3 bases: TGTGCCAGCAGTGAAATGGTAGGGGGGGCGGTCCTACCCCCCTGGGAGCAGTACTTC.

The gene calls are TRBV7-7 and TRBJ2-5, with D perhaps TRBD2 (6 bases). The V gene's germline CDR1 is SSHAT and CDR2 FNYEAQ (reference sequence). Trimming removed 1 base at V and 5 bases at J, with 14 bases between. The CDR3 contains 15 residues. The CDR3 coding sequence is TGTGCCAGCAGCTTAGTCGCGGGATCTGGGGAGACCCAGTACTTC. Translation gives CASSLVAGSGETQYF.

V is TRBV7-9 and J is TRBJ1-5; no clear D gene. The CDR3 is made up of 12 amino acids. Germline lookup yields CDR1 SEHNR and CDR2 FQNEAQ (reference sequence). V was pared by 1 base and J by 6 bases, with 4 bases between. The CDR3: CASSLVGQPQHF. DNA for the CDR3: TGTGCCAGCAGCTTAGTGGGTCAGCCCCAGCATTTT.

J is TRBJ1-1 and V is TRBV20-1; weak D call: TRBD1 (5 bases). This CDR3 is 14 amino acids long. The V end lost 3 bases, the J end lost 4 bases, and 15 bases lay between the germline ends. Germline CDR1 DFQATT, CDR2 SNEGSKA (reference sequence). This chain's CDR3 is CSASKAGRSTEAFF. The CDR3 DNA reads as TGCAGTGCTAGTAAGGCAGGGAGGAGCACTGAAGCTTTCTTT.